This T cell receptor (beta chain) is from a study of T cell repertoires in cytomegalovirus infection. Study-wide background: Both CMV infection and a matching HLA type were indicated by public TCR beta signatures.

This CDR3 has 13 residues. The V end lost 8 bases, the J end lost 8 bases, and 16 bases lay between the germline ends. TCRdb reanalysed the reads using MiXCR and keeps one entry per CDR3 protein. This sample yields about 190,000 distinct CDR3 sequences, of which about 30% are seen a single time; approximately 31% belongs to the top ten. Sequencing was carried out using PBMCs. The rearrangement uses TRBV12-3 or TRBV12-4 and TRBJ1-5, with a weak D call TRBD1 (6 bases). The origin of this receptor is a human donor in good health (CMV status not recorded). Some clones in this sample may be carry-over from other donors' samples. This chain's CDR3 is CASGVSGDKPQHF. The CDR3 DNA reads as TGTGCCAGCGGGGTGTCAGGGGACAAGCCCCAGCATTTT.